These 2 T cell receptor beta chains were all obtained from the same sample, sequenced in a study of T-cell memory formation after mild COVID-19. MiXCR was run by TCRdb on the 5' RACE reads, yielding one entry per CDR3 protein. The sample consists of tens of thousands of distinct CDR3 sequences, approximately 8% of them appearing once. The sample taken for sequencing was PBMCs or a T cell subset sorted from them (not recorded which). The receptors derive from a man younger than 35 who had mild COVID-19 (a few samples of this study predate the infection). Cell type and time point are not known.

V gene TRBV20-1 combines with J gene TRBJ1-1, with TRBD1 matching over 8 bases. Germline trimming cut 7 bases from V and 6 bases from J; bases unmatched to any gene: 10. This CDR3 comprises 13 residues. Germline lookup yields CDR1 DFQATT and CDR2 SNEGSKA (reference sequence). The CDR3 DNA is TGCAGTGTTACGGTTCAGGGGGCTGCTGAAGCTTTCTTT. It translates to CSVTVQGAAEAFF.

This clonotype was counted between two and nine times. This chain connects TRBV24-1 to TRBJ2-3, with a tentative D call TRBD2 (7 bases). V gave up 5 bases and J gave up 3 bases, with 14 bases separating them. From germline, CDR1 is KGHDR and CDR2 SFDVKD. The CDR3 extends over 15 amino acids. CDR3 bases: TGTGCCACCAGTGTCGGGGGGCGGGGAACAGATACGCAGTATTTT. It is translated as CATSVGGRGTDTQYF.